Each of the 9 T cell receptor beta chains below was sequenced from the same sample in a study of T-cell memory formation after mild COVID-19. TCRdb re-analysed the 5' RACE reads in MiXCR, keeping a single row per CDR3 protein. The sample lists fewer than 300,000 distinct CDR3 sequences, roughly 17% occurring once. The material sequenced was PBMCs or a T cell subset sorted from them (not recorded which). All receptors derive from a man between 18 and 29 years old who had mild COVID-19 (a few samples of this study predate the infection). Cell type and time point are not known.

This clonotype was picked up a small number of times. CDR3 bases: TGTGCCAGTAGTATAGACGGCAGCACAGATACGCAGTATTTT. It yields the protein CASSIDGSTDTQYF. The chain carries TRBV19 and TRBJ2-3, with D unclear. Trimming took 0 bases from V and 0 from J, leaving 4 bases between them. Germline V CDR1 and CDR2: LNHDA, SQIVND (reference sequence). The CDR3 length is 14 residues.

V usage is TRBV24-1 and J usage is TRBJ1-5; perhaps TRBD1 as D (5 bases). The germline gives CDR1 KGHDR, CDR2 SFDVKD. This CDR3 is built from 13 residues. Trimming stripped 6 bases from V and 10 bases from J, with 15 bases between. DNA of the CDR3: TGTGCCACCAGTCGGGACTGGGGGAGTCCCCAGCATTTT. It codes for CATSRDWGSPQHF.

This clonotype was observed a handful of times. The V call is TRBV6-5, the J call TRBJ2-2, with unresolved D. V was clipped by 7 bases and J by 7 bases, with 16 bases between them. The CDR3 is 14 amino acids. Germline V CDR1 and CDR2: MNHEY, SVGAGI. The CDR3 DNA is TGTGCCAGCAAGGGAACCCGGAAAGGCGGGGAGCTGTTTTTT. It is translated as CASKGTRKGGELFF.

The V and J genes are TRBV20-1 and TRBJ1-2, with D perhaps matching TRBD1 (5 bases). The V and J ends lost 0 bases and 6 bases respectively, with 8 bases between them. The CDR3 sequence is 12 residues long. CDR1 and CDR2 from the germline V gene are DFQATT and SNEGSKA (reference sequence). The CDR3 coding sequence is TGCAGTGCTAGAGAACAGGCAGATGGCTACACCTTC. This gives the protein CSAREQADGYTF.

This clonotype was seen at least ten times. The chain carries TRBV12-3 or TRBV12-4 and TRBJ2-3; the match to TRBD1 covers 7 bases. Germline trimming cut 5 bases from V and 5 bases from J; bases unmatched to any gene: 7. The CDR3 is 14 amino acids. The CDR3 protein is CASSVHTGEDTQYF. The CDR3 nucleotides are TGTGCCAGCAGTGTACACACAGGGGAAGATACGCAGTATTTT.

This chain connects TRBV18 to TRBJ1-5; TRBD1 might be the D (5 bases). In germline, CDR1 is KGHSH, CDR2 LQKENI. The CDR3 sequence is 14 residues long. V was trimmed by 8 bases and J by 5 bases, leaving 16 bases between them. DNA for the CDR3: TGTGCCAGCGCCCGCTCAGGGCAGGATCAGCCCCAGCATTTT. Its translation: CASARSGQDQPQHF.

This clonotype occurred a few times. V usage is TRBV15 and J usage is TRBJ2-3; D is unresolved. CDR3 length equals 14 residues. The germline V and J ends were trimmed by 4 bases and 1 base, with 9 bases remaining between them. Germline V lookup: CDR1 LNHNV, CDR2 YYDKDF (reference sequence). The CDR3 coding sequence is TGTGCCACCAGCAAGGAGCCCGGCACAGATACGCAGTATTTT. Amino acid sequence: CATSKEPGTDTQYF.

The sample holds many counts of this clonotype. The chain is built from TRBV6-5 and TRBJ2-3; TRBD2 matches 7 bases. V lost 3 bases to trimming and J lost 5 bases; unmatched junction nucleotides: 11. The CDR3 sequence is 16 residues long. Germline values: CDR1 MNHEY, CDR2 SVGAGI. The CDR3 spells CASSYQGGRGRDTQYF. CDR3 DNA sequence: TGTGCCAGCAGTTATCAGGGTGGGAGGGGACGAGATACGCAGTATTTT.

The CDR3 DNA is TGCGCCAGCAGCTTGGAAACAGGGGTTGCCGGGGAGCTGTTTTTT. Its translation is CASSLETGVAGELFF. The chain joins TRBV5-1 to TRBJ2-2, with 7 bases that match TRBD1. CDR1 is SGHRS and CDR2 is YFSETQ in the germline V gene. Trimming cost V 0 bases and J 6 bases; bases outside gene matches: 5. This CDR3 has 15 residues. The variable domain in full, completed from reference TRBV5-1 and TRBJ2-2, reads KAGVTQTPRYLIKTRGQQVTLSCSPISGHRSVSWYQQTPGQGLQFLFEYFSETQRNKGNFPGRFSGRQFSNSRSEMNVSTLELGDSALYLCASSLETGVAGELFFGEGSRLTVL.